The text below deals with one T cell receptor (beta chain). Its binding antigen is unknown. The cohort comprised 710 or so healthy bone marrow donors. All cohort members were sampled while nominally healthy, although unrecorded immune exposures were likely present. The donor was CMV seronegative and belonged to the group of over 350 seronegative cohort members. Every donor gave a peripheral blood sample, and the peripheral blood mononuclear cells from that sample were used for TCR beta sequencing. Genomic DNA was extracted from the blood cell samples with the Qiagen DNeasy Blood Extraction Kit. The library was generated by the immunoSEQ multiplex PCR assay. For the multiplex PCR, a mixture combining 60 forward primers for TCR Vbeta segments and 13 reverse primers for TCR Jbeta segments was used. The CDR3 region of rearranged TCR beta genes was amplified from genomic DNA by a multiplex PCR assay. Amplified TCR beta libraries were sequenced as 87-base-pair reads on the Illumina HiSeq System. As for the original processing: A later analysis counted around 72 million unique TCR beta chains across the 500 to 850 repertoires, and 9 million to 14 million of these chains were shared by at least two donors. A nearest-neighbor algorithm error-corrected the raw reads and collapsed the reads into unique sequences, merging closely related sequences to remove PCR and sequencing errors. To assign V, D and J gene segments, CDR3 sequences were aligned to IMGT reference sequences. For a sequence to be retained, a match of at least six nucleotides to both a V gene segment and a J gene segment was required. Rearrangements were called productive when the CDR3 lacked stop codons and stayed in frame with V and J; all others were non-productive. Following IMGT convention, CDR3 was defined as the stretch from the second conserved V-encoded cysteine up to the conserved J-encoded phenylalanine. In an earlier analysis of some 550 of the donors, sequences lacking an unambiguous match to a single V gene segment were excluded. An earlier analysis of 587 of the donors called V segments functional above 56.7% productive rearrangements and segregating when the between-donor standard deviation exceeded 5%. A statistical classification framework was built to diagnose cytomegalovirus status from the catalog of TCR beta chain sequences. A later analysis assigned V and J genes by comparing TCR nucleotide sequences with IMGT/GENE-DB human TR gene sequences. The TCRdist pipeline was used in a later analysis to assign CDR3 sequences and most-parsimonious VDJ recombination scenarios. In a later analysis, every TCR beta chain was defined by the combination of its CDR3 amino acid sequence and its V-gene family, and reads without a unique V-gene family were dropped. A later analysis removed 592 highly shared, low-generation-probability nucleotide sequences to deal with suspected cross-contamination and a sequencing artifact. In a later analysis, a clonal expansion index for each public chain was calculated from normalized within-repertoire ranks of inferred template counts. In a later analysis, generation probabilities were computed using a VDJ recombination model fitted to out-of-frame rearrangements, and the results were checked against IGoR. Hypergeometric tests were used in a later analysis to score TCR-TCR, TCR-HLA and TCR-CMV co-occurrence, with a repertoire-size bias correction applied to the TCR pairs. False discovery rates were estimated in a later analysis by permuting HLA or CMV assignments 20 times. In a later analysis, co-occurring TCRs were grouped using DBSCAN, with TCRdist sequence similarity added in when clustering inside HLA-allele-positive subsets. For co-occurrence clustering, repertoires with fewer than 30,000 or more than 120,000 public chains were excluded, along with five repertoires with anomalous nucleotide sharing. TCRdb stores this immuneACCESS table with in-frame sequences only. Part of the clones is absent; in the studies checked, under half of the shortfall reflects unresolved V genes, and no reason is known for the rest. V, J and clone size were drawn from that table, and D and trimming were deduced from the DNA. This specimen's table enumerates tens of thousands of clones. The ten largest make up around 1.1% of the sample.

The entry originates in a study of cytomegalovirus exposure and HLA in healthy donors (TCRdb year 2017). As for the study more broadly: An earlier analysis of more than 550 of the donors reported under 300 Gb of sequence data and 95 million to 130 million unique TCR beta sequences obtained from some 170 million T cells. An early release that covered about 600 HLA-typed donors contained about 290 gigabases of sequencing data and tens of millions of unique TCR sequences. The genetic ancestry cluster associated with self-reported Caucasian donors included 81% of the roughly 390 genotyped donors. The study aimed to test whether cataloging public T cell receptors could reveal signatures of past pathogen exposure. Using immunosequencing, the study profiled T cell repertoires from about 650 subjects and related those repertoires to cytomegalovirus serostatus. In addition to the first cohort of several hundred subjects, a separate validation cohort of about 120 different subjects was used. To predict cytomegalovirus infection status, the study combined high-throughput TCR immunosequencing, statistical association of individual TCRs with disease status, and machine learning. In a later analysis, previously published TCR beta repertoires from about 670 donors were re-analyzed and high-resolution HLA genotyping was added so that TCR occurrence patterns could be studied. Rather than drawing on any new phenotypic data, the later analysis identified candidate immune exposures from TCR beta sequences and the way those sequences occurred across donors. An earlier analysis of roughly 600 of the donors used high-throughput TCR beta sequencing to judge whether each TCR beta V gene segment behaved as functional or pseudogenic. Donor age, sex, ethnicity and CMV serostatus were compiled together with the repertoire data. Genome-wide SNP genotypes for about three fifths of the roughly 700 donors were used in a later genetic analysis, which treated that subset as a discovery cohort. Every repertoire in the discovery cohort had been generated on one and the same sequencing platform. HLA typing included class I and class II loci at four-digit resolution. The number of donors typed differed by locus, with roughly 620-630 for A, B, C, DRB1 and DQB1, around 500 for DQA1, some 570 for DPA1, and over 400 for DPB1. A few DR-DQ haplotypes were treated as single units for association and clustering because of strong linkage in the cohort. Across roughly 420 genotyped donors of the cohort, an average of approximately 200,000 unique TCR beta nucleotide sequences per donor were sequenced, and around 19% of those sequences were non-productive. The full study reports these points: Specific HLA alleles were associated with 15,000 to 20,000 TCR beta sequences at a false discovery rate of 0.05 in a later analysis. In a later analysis, most CMV-associated TCR beta chains were found to appear HLA-restricted, with HLA associations seemingly driven largely by CMV exposure. In this cohort, only TCR beta chains were sequenced, and detectable features were limited by the absence of alpha or paired-chain data. Three of the identified cytomegalovirus-associated TCR beta chains were confirmed in vitro to be specific for cytomegalovirus antigens. The sequencing pipeline was judged likely to have produced a cluster of highly shared sequence variants as a technical artifact. Compared with the roughly 700-donor mean, donors in an Asian-associated ancestry cluster had fewer N-insertions in productive TCRs, according to a later genetic analysis. Because HLA typing was unavailable for some donors at each locus, only the typed subset was used in association tests. According to a later analysis, parvovirus B19, influenza, CMV and Epstein-Barr virus appeared linked to several top co-occurrence clusters. In the study, 150 to 200 TCR beta chains were listed as associated with cytomegalovirus. The 87-base-pair reads could not distinguish some IMGT-functional V segments, including TRBV6-2 and TRBV6-3, so those segments were excluded. CMV serostatus was the only immune exposure information available for the cohort. When HLA alleles, especially DR and DQ, strongly co-occurred, attributing TCR associations to individual alleles was difficult. An association between a missense DCLRE1C variant and V-gene and J-gene trimming of TCR beta chains was found in a later genetic analysis and replicated in an independent cohort. Most TCR sequences were seen in very few donors, while some public TCRs were found in many individuals. The presence/absence analyses assumed that sequencing depth was roughly uniform across donors, and that assumption may not be true. Broadly in line with IMGT annotations, most TCR beta V segments showed up in productive rearrangements about 87% or about 30% of the time in an earlier analysis of 587 of the donors. According to the authors, the approach could potentially be generalized to other disease states and immunological phenotypes. Because counts were too low, seventeen rarely observed V segments, including chromosome 9 orphons, were excluded from the earlier analysis of around 590 of the donors. A later analysis found that HLA-associated TCR beta chains were more clonally expanded and had lower generation probabilities than equally common non-associated chains. In a later analysis, TCR association rates were found to vary across HLA loci, with the most associated TCRs seen for DRB1 alleles and the fewest for HLA-C alleles. The classifier was reported to diagnose cytomegalovirus status with high specificity and sensitivity in both the original cohort and the validation cohort. A further reported finding was that TCR beta sequences accurately predicted the HLA-A and HLA-B alleles for most subjects in the first cohort. Linkage disequilibrium might explain the correlated functional status among segregating V segments, but an unknown experimental factor could not be ruled out.

From the cysteine up to the phenylalanine, the CDR3 has a length of 14 residues. Only CDR3 DNA remains: 42 bases, in frame from the first base. Sequences MGHRA (CDR1) and YSYEKL (CDR2) are obtained from the germline V gene. From V the trimming removes 2 bases and from J it removes 5 bases, while the gene matches leave 3 bases of the junction unaccounted for. Sequencing used PBMCs. This sequence originates from a woman aged 25-40 years in good health and CMV-seronegative. This receptor chain uses TRBV4-1 and TRBJ2-1, and 7 junction bases match TRBD2. The DNA reads as follows: TGCGCCAGCAGCCAAAATCTAGCGGACAATGAGCAGTTCTTC. This gives the protein CASSQNLADNEQFF.